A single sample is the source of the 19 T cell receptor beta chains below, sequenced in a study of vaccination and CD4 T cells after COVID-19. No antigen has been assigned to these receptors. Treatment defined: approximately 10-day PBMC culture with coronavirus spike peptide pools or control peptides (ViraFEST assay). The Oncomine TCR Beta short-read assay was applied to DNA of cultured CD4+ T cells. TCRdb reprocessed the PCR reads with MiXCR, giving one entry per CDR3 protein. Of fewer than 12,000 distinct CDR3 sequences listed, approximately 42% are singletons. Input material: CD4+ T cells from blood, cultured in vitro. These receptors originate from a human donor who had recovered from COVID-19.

The CDR3 coding sequence is TGTGCCAGCACCAGGGGGGGACTAAATAATTCACCCCTCCACTTT. Its protein is CASTRGGLNNSPLHF. This chain joins TRBV11-3 and TRBJ1-6; 7 nucleotides match TRBD1. The CDR3 length is 15 residues. V trimming: 7 bases; J trimming: 5 bases; junction bases outside the gene matches: 8. The germline V gene has CDR1 SGHNT and CDR2 YENEEA. Filled out from reference TRBV11-3 and TRBJ1-6, the complete variable domain reads EAGVVQSPRYKIIEKKQPVAFWCNPISGHNTLYWYLQNLGQGPELLIRYENEEAVDDSQLPKDRFSAERLKGVDSTLKIQPAELGDSAVYLCASTRGGLNNSPLHFGNGTRLTVT.

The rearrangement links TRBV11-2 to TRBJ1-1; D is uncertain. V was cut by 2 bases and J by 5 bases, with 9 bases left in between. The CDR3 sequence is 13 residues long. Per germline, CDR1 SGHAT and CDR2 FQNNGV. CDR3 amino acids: CASSLRALTEAFF. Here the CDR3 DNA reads TGTGCCAGCAGCTTACGGGCTTTAACTGAAGCTTTCTTT.

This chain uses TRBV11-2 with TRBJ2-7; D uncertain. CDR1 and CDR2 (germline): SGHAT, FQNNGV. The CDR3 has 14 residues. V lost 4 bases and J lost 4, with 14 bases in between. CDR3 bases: TGTGCCAGCAGCTCTACGAGACATAGATACGAGCAGTACTTC. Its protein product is CASSSTRHRYEQYF.

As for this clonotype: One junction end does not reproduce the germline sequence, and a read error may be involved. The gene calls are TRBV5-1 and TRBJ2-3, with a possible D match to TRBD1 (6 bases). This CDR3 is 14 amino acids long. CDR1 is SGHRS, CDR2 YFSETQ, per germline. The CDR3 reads CGSSYTGQSDTQYF. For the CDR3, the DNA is TGCGGCAGCAGTTATACAGGGCAGTCAGATACGCAGTATTTT.

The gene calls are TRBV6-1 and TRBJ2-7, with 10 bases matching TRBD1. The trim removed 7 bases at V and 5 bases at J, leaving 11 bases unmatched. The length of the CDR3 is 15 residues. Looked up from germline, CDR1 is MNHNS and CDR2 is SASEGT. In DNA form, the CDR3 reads TGTGCCAGCATTCCCTCCGGGACAGGGGCCCACGAGCAGTACTTC. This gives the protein CASIPSGTGAHEQYF.

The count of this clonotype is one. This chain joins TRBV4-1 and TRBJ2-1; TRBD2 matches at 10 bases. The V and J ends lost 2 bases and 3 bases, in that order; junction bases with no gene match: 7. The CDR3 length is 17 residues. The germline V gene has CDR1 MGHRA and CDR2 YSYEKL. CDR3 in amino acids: CASSQPRQRGGYNEQFF. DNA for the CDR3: TGCGCCAGCAGCCAACCCCGACAGCGGGGGGGCTACAATGAGCAGTTCTTC.

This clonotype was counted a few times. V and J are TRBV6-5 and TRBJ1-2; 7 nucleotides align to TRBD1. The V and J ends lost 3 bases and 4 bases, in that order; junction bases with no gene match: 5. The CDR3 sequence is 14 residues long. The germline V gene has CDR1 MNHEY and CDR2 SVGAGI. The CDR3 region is CASSYGRGGYGYTF. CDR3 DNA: TGTGCCAGCAGTTATGGCAGGGGGGGCTATGGCTACACCTTC.

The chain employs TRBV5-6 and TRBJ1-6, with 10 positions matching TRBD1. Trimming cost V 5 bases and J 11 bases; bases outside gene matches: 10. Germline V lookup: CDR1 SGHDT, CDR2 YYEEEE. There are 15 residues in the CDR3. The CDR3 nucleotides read TGTGCCAGCAGTCCCGGGACAGGGGAAGCGGCACCCCTCCACTTT. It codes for CASSPGTGEAAPLHF.

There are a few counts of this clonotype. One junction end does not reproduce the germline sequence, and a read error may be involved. The chain's CDR3 is CASSYLGTTEAFF. The CDR3 DNA is TGTGCCAGCAGTTACCTGGGTACCACTGAAGCTTTCTTT. The chain carries TRBV10-3 and TRBJ1-1; no clear D. The CDR3 loop spans 13 amino acids. Germline lookup yields CDR1 ENHRY and CDR2 SYGVKD.

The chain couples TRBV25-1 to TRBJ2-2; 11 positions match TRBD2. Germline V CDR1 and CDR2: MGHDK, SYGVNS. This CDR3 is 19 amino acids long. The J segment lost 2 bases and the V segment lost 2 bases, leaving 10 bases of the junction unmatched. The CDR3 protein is CASSEPAGTSGSNTGELFF. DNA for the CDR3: TGTGCCAGCAGTGAACCCGCGGGGACTAGCGGTTCCAACACCGGGGAGCTGTTTTTT. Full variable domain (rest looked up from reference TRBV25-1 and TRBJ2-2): EADIYQTPRYLVIGTGKKITLECSQTMGHDKMYWYQQDPGMELHLIHYSYGVNSTEKGDLSSESTVSRIRTEHFPLTLESARPSHTSQYLCASSEPAGTSGSNTGELFFGEGSRLTVL.

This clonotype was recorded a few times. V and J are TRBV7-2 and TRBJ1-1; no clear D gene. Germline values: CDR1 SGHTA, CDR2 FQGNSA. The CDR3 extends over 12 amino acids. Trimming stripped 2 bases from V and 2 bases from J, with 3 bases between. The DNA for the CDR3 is TGTGCCAGCAGCTTATCTAACACTGAAGCTTTCTTT. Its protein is CASSLSNTEAFF.

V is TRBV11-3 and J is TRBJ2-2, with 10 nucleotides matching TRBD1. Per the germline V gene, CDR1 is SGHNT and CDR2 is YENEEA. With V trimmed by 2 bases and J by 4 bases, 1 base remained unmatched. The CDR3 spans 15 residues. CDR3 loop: CASSLRQGATGELFF. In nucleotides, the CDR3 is TGTGCCAGCAGCTTAAGACAGGGGGCCACCGGGGAGCTGTTTTTT.

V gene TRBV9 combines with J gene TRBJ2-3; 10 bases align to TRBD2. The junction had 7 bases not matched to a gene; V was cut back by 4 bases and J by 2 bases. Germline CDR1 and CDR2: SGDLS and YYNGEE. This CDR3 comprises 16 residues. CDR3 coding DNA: TGTGCCAGCAGCTTGATAGCGGGGGGCTCCACAGATACGCAGTATTTT. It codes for CASSLIAGGSTDTQYF. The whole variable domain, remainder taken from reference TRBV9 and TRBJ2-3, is DSGVTQTPKHLITATGQRVTLRCSPRSGDLSVYWYQQSLDQGLQFLIQYYNGEERAKGNILERFSAQQFPDLHSELNLSSLELGDSALYFCASSLIAGGSTDTQYFGPGTRLTVL.

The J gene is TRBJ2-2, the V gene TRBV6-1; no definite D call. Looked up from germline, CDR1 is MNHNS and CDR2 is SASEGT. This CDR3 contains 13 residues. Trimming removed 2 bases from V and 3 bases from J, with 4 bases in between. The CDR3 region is CASSEIDTGELFF. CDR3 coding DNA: TGTGCCAGCAGTGAAATCGACACCGGGGAGCTGTTTTTT.

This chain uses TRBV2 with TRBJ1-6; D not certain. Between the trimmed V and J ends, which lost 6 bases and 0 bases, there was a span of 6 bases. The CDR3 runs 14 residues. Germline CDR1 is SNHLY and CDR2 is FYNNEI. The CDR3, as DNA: TGTGCCAGCAGACTCAGCTCCTATAATTCACCCCTCCACTTT. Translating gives CASRLSSYNSPLHF.

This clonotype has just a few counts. Here the CDR3 DNA reads TGTGCCAGCAGTGTATCTGAATCCAGTTATGGCTACACCTTC. Protein product: CASSVSESSYGYTF. The rearrangement uses TRBV2 and TRBJ1-2; D uncertain. V gave up 4 bases and J gave up 5 bases, with 14 bases separating them. The CDR3 sequence is 14 residues long. Germline CDR1 is SNHLY and CDR2 is FYNNEI.

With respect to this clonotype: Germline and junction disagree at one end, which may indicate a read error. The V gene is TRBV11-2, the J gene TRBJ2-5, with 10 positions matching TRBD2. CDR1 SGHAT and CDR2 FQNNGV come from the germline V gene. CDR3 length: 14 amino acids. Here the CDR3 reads CTSSRTSGGETQYF. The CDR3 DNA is TGTACCAGCAGCAGGACTAGCGGTGGAGAGACCCAGTACTTC. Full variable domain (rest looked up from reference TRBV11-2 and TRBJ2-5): EAGVAQSPRYKIIEKRQSVAFWCNPISGHATLYWYQQILGQGPKLLIQFQNNGVVDDSQLPKDRFSAERLKGVDSTLKIQPAKLEDSAVYLCTSSRTSGGETQYFGPGTRLLVL.

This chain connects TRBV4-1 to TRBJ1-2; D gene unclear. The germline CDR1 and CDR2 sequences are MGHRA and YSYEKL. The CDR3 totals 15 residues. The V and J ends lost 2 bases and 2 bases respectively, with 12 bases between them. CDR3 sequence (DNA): TGCGCCAGCAGCCAAAACCCAACGGAGAACTATGGCTACACCTTC. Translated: CASSQNPTENYGYTF.

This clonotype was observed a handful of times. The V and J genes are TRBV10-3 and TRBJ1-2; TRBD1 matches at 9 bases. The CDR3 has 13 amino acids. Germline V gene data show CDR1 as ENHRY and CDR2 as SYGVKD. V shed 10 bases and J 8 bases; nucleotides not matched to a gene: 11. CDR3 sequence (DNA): TGTGCCACCGAAGTACAGGGGGCCCTCGGCTACACCTTC. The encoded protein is CATEVQGALGYTF.